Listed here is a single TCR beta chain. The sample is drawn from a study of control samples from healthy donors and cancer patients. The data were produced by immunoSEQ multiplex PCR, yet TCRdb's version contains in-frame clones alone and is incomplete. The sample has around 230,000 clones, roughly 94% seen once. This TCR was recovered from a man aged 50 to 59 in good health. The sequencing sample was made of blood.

CDR3 amino acids: CASSPGLAGGDNEQFF. The CDR3 coding sequence is TGTGCCAGCAGCCCAGGACTAGCGGGGGGGGACAATGAGCAGTTCTTC. This rearrangement joins TRBV28 to TRBJ2-1; 15 bases are shared with TRBD2. The junction had 5 bases not matched to a gene; V was cut back by 6 bases and J by 5 bases. The germline V gene encodes CDR1 MDHEN and CDR2 SYDVKM. CDR3 length equals 16 residues. Drawing the rest from reference TRBV28 and TRBJ2-1, the complete variable domain is DVKVTQSSRYLVKRTGEKVFLECVQDMDHENMFWYRQDPGLGLRLIYFSYDVKMKEKGDIPEGYSVSREKKERFSLILESASTNQTSMYLCASSPGLAGGDNEQFFGPGTRLTVL.